The source of this T cell receptor (beta chain) is a study of T cell changes during pregnancy in multiple sclerosis. The CDR3 length is 14 residues. Germline V gives CDR1 SGHVS, CDR2 FQNEAQ. The V gene lost 1 base and the J gene lost 0 bases, with 6 bases spanning the gap. Repertoires were generated with immunoSEQ multiplex PCR, while TCRdb's copy carries only in-frame clones and drops some. Seen here are 90,000 to 120,000 clones, roughly 92% observed once, and the top ten hold approximately 1.2%. The chain employs TRBV7-8 and TRBJ1-2; perhaps TRBD1 as D (5 bases). This clonotype was sampled from a female donor with multiple sclerosis, enrolled in a pregnancy study. The sample consisted of peripheral blood, taken in the second trimester of pregnancy. The CDR3 sequence is CASSLGRANYGYTF. CDR3 in DNA: TGTGCCAGCAGCTTAGGCAGGGCTAACTATGGCTACACCTTC. Filled out from reference TRBV7-8 and TRBJ1-2, the complete variable domain reads GAGVSQSPRYKVAKRGQDVALRCDPISGHVSLFWYQQALGQGPEFLTYFQNEAQLDKSGLPSDRFFAERPEGSVSTLKIQRTQQEDSAVYLCASSLGRANYGYTFGSGTRLTVV.